Listed below are T cell receptor beta chains from one sample, sequenced in a study of blood T cell repertoires in COVID-19. Produced via immunoSEQ multiplex PCR; TCRdb's table is partial and in-frame only. The sample yields around 250,000 clones, roughly 89% seen once. Sample: peripheral blood. The receptors here all came from a woman in her thirties or forties who had recovered from COVID-19. The CDR3 runs from the conserved cysteine through the conserved F or W. Clone size is shown for a subset of rows, as once, few, many or a class of expanded clone.

V: TRBV29-1
J: TRBJ2-1
size: NA
length: 14
CDR3: CSVDSGSSYNEQFF

V: TRBV5-4
J: TRBJ2-1
size: NA
length: 16
CDR3: CASSLAAASMGNEQFF

V: TRBV7-6
J: TRBJ1-2
size: NA
length: 14
CDR3: CASSLGAGVEGYTF

V: TRBV5-1
J: TRBJ2-1
size: NA
length: 15
CDR3: CATSPSGVNGNEQFF

V: TRBV7-9
J: TRBJ1-2
size: once
length: 16
CDR3: CASSVIGPPQGDGYTF

V: TRBV10-1
J: TRBJ1-5
size: NA
length: 14
CDR3: CASSDRVFNQPQHF

V: TRBV4-3
J: TRBJ2-3
size: NA
length: 15
CDR3: CASSQEAGVTDTQYF

V: TRBV25-1
J: TRBJ1-1
size: NA
length: 12
CDR3: CASGDRVTEAFF

V: TRBV5-4
J: TRBJ2-2
size: few
length: 15
CDR3: CASSGGTGKGGELFF

V: TRBV19
J: TRBJ2-5
size: NA
length: 11
CDR3: CASSAEETQYF

V: TRBV7-9
J: TRBJ1-1
size: once
length: 15
CDR3: CASSFPGGRGTEAFF

V: TRBV7-9
J: TRBJ1-1
size: NA
length: 12
CDR3: CASSFEVTEAFF

V: TRBV3-1/TRBV3-2
J: TRBJ2-7
size: NA
length: 13
CDR3: CASSLAGVNEQYF

V: TRBV9
J: TRBJ2-7
size: NA
length: 16
CDR3: CASSVEPTATTYEQYF

V: TRBV3-1/TRBV3-2
J: TRBJ2-2
size: NA
length: 18
CDR3: CASSQAFSGGANTGELFF

V: TRBV10-2
J: TRBJ2-2
size: NA
length: 14
CDR3: CASSVLASTGELFF

V: TRBV6-2/TRBV6-3
J: TRBJ2-5
size: NA
length: 15
CDR3: CASSYSNSVRETQYF

V: TRBV3-1/TRBV3-2
J: TRBJ2-3
size: NA
length: 13
CDR3: CASSQGDSLGQYF

V: TRBV27
J: TRBJ2-1
size: NA
length: 15
CDR3: CASRVQFTGGHEQFF

V: TRBV5-4
J: TRBJ1-4
size: NA
length: 14
CDR3: CASSTGSTNEKLFF